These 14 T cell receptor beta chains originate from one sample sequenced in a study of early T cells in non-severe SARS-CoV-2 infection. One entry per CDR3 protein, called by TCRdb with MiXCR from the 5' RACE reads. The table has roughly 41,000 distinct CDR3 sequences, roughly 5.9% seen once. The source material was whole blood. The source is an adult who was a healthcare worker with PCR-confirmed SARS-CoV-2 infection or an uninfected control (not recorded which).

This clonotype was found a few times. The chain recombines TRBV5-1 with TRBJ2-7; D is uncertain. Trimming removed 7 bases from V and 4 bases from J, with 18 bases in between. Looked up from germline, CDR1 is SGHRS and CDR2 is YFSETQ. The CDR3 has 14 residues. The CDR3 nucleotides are TGCGCCAGCGGCCCCGGACGGGTCGTGTACGAGCAGTACTTC. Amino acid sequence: CASGPGRVVYEQYF.

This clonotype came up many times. The CDR3 bases are TGTGCCAGCAGTTCCCCATCTTCTAGGGGAGGGTACGAGCAGTACTTC. Its protein is CASSSPSSRGGYEQYF. The chain employs TRBV27 and TRBJ2-7; 7 bases fit TRBD2. The CDR3 is made up of 16 amino acids. With 4 bases clipped from V and 4 bases from J, the junction kept 13 bases outside the gene matches. CDR1 is MNHEY and CDR2 is SMNVEV in the germline V gene (reference sequence).

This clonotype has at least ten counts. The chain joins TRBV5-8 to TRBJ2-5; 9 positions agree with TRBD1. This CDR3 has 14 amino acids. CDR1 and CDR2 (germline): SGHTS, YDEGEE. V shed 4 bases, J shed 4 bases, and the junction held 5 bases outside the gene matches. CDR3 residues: CASSRGQGGETQYF. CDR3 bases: TGTGCCAGCAGCCGGGGACAGGGAGGAGAGACCCAGTACTTC.

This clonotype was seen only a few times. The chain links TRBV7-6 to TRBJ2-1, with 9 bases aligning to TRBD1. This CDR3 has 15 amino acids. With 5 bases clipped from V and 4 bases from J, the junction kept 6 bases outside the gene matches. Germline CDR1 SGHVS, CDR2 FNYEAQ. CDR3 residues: CASSLTGGGYNEQFF. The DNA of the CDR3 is TGTGCCAGCAGCCTCACAGGGGGCGGGTACAATGAGCAGTTCTTC.

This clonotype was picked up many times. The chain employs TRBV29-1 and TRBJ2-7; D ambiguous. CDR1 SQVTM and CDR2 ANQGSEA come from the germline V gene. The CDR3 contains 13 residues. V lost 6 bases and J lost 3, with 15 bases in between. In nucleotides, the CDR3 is TGCAGCGTCGCGAAGAACCATAACTACGAGCAGTACTTC. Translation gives CSVAKNHNYEQYF.

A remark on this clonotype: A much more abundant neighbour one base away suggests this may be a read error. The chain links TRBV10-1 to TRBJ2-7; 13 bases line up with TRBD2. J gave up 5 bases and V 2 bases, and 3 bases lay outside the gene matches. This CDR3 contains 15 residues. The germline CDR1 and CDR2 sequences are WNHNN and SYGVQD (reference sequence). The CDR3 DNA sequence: TGCGCCAGCAGTGAGGGGACTAGCGGGAAGGACGAGCAGTACTTC. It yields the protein CASSEGTSGKDEQYF.

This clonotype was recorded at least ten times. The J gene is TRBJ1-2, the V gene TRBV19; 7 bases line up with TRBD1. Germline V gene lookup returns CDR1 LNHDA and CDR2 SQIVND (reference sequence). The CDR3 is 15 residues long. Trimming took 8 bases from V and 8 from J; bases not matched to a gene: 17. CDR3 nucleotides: TGTGCCAGTCGCTCGCGTACAGGGGATTGGGGCGGCTACACCTTC. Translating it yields CASRSRTGDWGGYTF.

The CDR3 DNA is TGTGCCAGCAGTTTAAGGTCCAGGGACGAGCAGTACTTC. Translating gives CASSLRSRDEQYF. This chain links TRBV28 with TRBJ2-7; D is possibly TRBD1 (5 bases). The CDR3 is made up of 13 amino acids. V lost 2 bases to trimming and J lost 5 bases, with 10 bases between them. Germline V CDR1 and CDR2: MDHEN, SYDVKM.

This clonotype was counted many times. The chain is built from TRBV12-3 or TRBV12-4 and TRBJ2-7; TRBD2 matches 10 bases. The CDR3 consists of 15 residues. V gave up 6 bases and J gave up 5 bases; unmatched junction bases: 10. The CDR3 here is CASSSLAGVSNEQYF. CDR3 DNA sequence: TGTGCCAGCAGCTCGCTAGCGGGAGTTTCTAACGAGCAGTACTTC.

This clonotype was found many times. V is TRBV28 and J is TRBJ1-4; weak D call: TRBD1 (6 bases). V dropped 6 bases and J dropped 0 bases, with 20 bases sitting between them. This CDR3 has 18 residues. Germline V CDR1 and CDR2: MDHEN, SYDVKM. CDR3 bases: TGTGCCAGCAGCTCCCCGGGGGCGGGGACCGCAACTAATGAAAAACTGTTTTTT. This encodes CASSSPGAGTATNEKLFF.

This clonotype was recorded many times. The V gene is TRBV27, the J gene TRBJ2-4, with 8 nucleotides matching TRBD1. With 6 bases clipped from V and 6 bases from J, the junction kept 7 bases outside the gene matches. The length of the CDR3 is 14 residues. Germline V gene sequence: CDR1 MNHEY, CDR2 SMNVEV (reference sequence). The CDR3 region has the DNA TGTGCCAGCAGCGGACAGGGCTTCCGAAACATTCAGTACTTC. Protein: CASSGQGFRNIQYF.

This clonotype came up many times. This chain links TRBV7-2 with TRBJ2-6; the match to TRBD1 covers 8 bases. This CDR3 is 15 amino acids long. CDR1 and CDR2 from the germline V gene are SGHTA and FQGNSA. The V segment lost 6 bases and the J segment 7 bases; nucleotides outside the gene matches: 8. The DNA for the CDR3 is TGTGCCAGCAGGTTGGTCACAGGGGGAGCCAACGTCCTGACTTTC. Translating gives CASRLVTGGANVLTF.

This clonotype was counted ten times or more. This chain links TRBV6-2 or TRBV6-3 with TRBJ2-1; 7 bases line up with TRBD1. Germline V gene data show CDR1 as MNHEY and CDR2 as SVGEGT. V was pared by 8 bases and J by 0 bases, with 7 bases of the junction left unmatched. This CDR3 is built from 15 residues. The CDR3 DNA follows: TGTGCCAGCGGATCGACAGGGAGCTCCTACAATGAGCAGTTCTTC. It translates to CASGSTGSSYNEQFF.

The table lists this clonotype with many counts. CDR3 in DNA: TGTGCCAGCAGCATAAAGAGAAAGGGGGGCGAGCAGTACTTC. This translates into CASSIKRKGGEQYF. This sequence joins TRBV21-1 and TRBJ2-7; TRBD1 is taken as the D call from the table, unchecked against the DNA. TRBV21-1 is deemed a pseudogene. CDR3 length: 14 amino acids.